Following are 28 T cell receptor beta chains from one sample sequenced in a study of breast tumors, draining lymph nodes, adjacent tissues. TCRdb recomputed calls from the multiplex PCR reads with MiXCR, one row per CDR3 protein. This sample has more than 100,000 distinct CDR3 sequences, with about 20% found just once. The lymph nodes were axillary draining lymph nodes from breast cancer patients. The material sequenced was axillary lymph node tissue. The origin of the receptors is a female donor with breast cancer. Some clones in this sample may be carry-over from other donors' samples.

In this sample, this clonotype turned up many times. The chain recombines TRBV11-2 with TRBJ2-7; 9 nucleotides match TRBD1. J was trimmed by 4 bases and V by 5 bases; bases with no gene match: 15. The CDR3 has 17 residues. The V gene's germline CDR1 is SGHAT and CDR2 FQNNGV. Here the CDR3 DNA reads TGTGCCAGCAGCCCCTCTCCCGGACAGGGGACCCGATACGAGCAGTACTTC. It is translated as CASSPSPGQGTRYEQYF. The full variable domain, in which reference TRBV11-2 and TRBJ2-7 provide the parts outside the CDR3, is EAGVAQSPRYKIIEKRQSVAFWCNPISGHATLYWYQQILGQGPKLLIQFQNNGVVDDSQLPKDRFSAERLKGVDSTLKIQPAKLEDSAVYLCASSPSPGQGTRYEQYFGPGTRLTVT.

This clonotype was recorded many times. The chain links TRBV2 to TRBJ1-4; possible D gene TRBD1, 6 bases. CDR1 and CDR2 (germline): SNHLY, FYNNEI. V gave up 6 bases and J gave up 3 bases, with 11 bases separating them. The CDR3 runs 14 residues. The CDR3 nucleotides are TGTGCCAGCAGGCAGGGGTTGGCTAATGAAAAACTGTTTTTT. This gives the protein CASRQGLANEKLFF. Full variable domain (remainder filled in from reference TRBV2 and TRBJ1-4): EPEVTQTPSHQVTQMGQEVILRCVPISNHLYFYWYRQILGQKVEFLVSFYNNEISEKSEIFDDQFSVERPDGSNFTLKIRSTKLEDSAMYFCASRQGLANEKLFFGSGTQLSVL.

This clonotype showed up many times. V usage is TRBV20-1 and J usage is TRBJ2-2; possible D gene TRBD2, 6 bases. The CDR3 runs to 13 residues. Germline V gives CDR1 DFQATT, CDR2 SNEGSKA (reference sequence). The CDR3 is CSGRDLNTGELFF. In DNA form, the CDR3 reads TGCAGCGGGCGGGACTTGAACACCGGGGAGCTGTTTTTT.

This clonotype appeared many times. The chain recombines TRBV18 with TRBJ2-7, with 8 bases fitting TRBD1. In germline, CDR1 is KGHSH, CDR2 LQKENI. The trim removed 5 bases at V and 0 bases at J, leaving 3 bases unmatched. This CDR3 has 14 amino acids. The CDR3 loop is CASSSQGASYEQYF. CDR3 bases: TGTGCCAGCTCATCCCAGGGGGCCTCCTACGAGCAGTACTTC.

This clonotype has ten or more counts. The chain joins TRBV29-1 to TRBJ2-2; 7 nucleotides align to TRBD1. The CDR3 covers 13 residues. The J segment lost 3 bases and the V segment lost 6 bases, leaving 4 bases of the junction unmatched. Germline V gene sequence: CDR1 SQVTM, CDR2 ANQGSEA. CDR3 in amino acids: CSVDTGDTGELFF. The CDR3 nucleotides read TGCAGCGTGGACACAGGGGACACCGGGGAGCTGTTTTTT.

This clonotype was counted at least ten times. This sequence joins TRBV6-6 and TRBJ2-2; a weak D match, TRBD1 (6 bases). Germline assignment: CDR1 MNHNY and CDR2 SVGAGI (reference sequence). Trimming removed 5 bases from V and 0 bases from J, with 10 bases in between. The CDR3 loop spans 15 amino acids. DNA for the CDR3: TGTGCCAGCAGTCACAGGGTCGCGAACACCGGGGAGCTGTTTTTT. Translation gives CASSHRVANTGELFF.

On this clonotype: A read error is possible here, since a much larger clone lies one base away. The rearrangement joins TRBV19 to TRBJ1-6; the D is unclear. The germline V gene encodes CDR1 LNHDA and CDR2 SQIVND (reference sequence). The CDR3 extends over 15 amino acids. CDR3 region: CASSIGGSYNPPLHF. CDR3 DNA sequence: TGTGCCAGTAGTATTGGAGGGTCCTATAATCCACCCCTCCACTTT. Full variable domain (outside the CDR3, taken from reference TRBV19 and TRBJ1-6): DGGITQSPKYLFRKEGQNVTLSCEQNLNHDAMYWYRQDPGQGLRLIYYSQIVNDFQKGDIAEGYSVSREKKESFPLTVTSAQKNPTAFYLCASSIGGSYNPPLHFGNGTRLTVT.

This clonotype was picked up many times. The chain joins TRBV27 to TRBJ2-3; D tentatively reads TRBD1 or TRBD2 (5 bases each). CDR3 size: 16 residues. Trimming took off 8 bases at V and 5 bases at J, with 23 bases between the two ends. Germline V lookup: CDR1 MNHEY, CDR2 SMNVEV (reference sequence). The CDR3 here is CASGDGTRSGRDTQYF. CDR3 bases: TGTGCCAGCGGGGACGGGACGAGAAGTGGTAGAGATACGCAGTATTTT.

At least ten counts were recorded for this clonotype. This chain connects TRBV5-6 to TRBJ2-2; 7 nucleotides agree with TRBD2. Germline V gene data show CDR1 as SGHDT and CDR2 as YYEEEE. V was pared by 2 bases and J by 2 bases, with 3 bases of the junction left unmatched. The length of the CDR3 is 15 residues. CDR3 DNA: TGTGCCAGCAGCTTTGGGACTATAAACACCGGGGAGCTGTTTTTT. This translates into CASSFGTINTGELFF.

This clonotype was observed a few times. This chain links TRBV3-1 with TRBJ2-7; no clear D gene. This CDR3 is built from 15 residues. V dropped 1 base and J dropped 0 bases, with 10 bases sitting between them. Germline V gene data show CDR1 as LGHDT and CDR2 as YNNKEL (reference sequence). CDR3 amino acids: CASSQGLRSSYEQYF. The CDR3 coding sequence is TGTGCCAGCAGCCAAGGTCTCAGAAGCTCCTACGAGCAGTACTTC.

The J gene is TRBJ1-3, the V gene TRBV14, with D possibly matching TRBD1 (6 bases). Trimming pared 4 bases from V and 0 bases from J, leaving 13 bases between. Per the germline V gene, CDR1 is SGHDN and CDR2 is FVKESK. The CDR3 contains 16 residues. Written as DNA, the CDR3 is TGTGCCAGCAGCCTGAATGTAGGGGGCTCTGGAAACACCATATATTTT. This codes for CASSLNVGGSGNTIYF. The whole variable domain, remainder taken from reference TRBV14 and TRBJ1-3, is EAGVTQFPSHSVIEKGQTVTLRCDPISGHDNLYWYRRVMGKEIKFLLHFVKESKQDESGMPNNRFLAERTGGTYSTLKVQPAELEDSGVYFCASSLNVGGSGNTIYFGEGSWLTVV.

This clonotype was recorded many times. V gene TRBV5-1 combines with J gene TRBJ2-7; 8 bases fit TRBD1. This CDR3 has 14 residues. Germline V CDR1 and CDR2: SGHRS, YFSETQ. The trim removed 5 bases at V and 2 bases at J, leaving 6 bases unmatched. CDR3 bases: TGCGCCAGCAGTCTCAGGGGGCCCGCCTACGAGCAGTACTTC. Translating it yields CASSLRGPAYEQYF. The whole variable domain, remainder taken from reference TRBV5-1 and TRBJ2-7, is KAGVTQTPRYLIKTRGQQVTLSCSPISGHRSVSWYQQTPGQGLQFLFEYFSETQRNKGNFPGRFSGRQFSNSRSEMNVSTLELGDSALYLCASSLRGPAYEQYFGPGTRLTVT.

Ten or more counts support this clonotype. The V gene is TRBV20-1, the J gene TRBJ2-3, with D unclear. The germline V gene has CDR1 DFQATT and CDR2 SNEGSKA (reference sequence). V lost 4 bases, J lost 5 bases, and 10 bases lay in between. This CDR3 is 12 amino acids long. The CDR3 protein is CSATPDEDTQYF. For the CDR3, the DNA is TGCAGTGCTACCCCCGACGAAGATACGCAGTATTTT.

The chain combines TRBV5-4 with TRBJ2-3; D is unclear. Germline V gene lookup returns CDR1 SGHNT and CDR2 YYREEE (reference sequence). The ends were cut back, 0 bases at V and 0 bases at J, with 5 bases in the middle. This CDR3 has 14 amino acids. The CDR3 DNA is TGTGCCAGCAGCTTGGTGGGAAGCACAGATACGCAGTATTTT. Translation: CASSLVGSTDTQYF.

This clonotype came up a few times. The rearrangement uses TRBV18 and TRBJ2-2; tentative D call: TRBD2 (6 bases). The CDR3 is made up of 14 amino acids. In germline, CDR1 is KGHSH, CDR2 LQKENI. V dropped 4 bases and J dropped 2 bases, with 8 bases sitting between them. CDR3 DNA sequence: TGTGCCAGCTCACGGGACTTAAACACCGGGGAGCTGTTTTTT. It encodes CASSRDLNTGELFF.

In regard to this clonotype: No conserved phenylalanine or tryptophan is present at the end of the CDR3, so a read error is the likely explanation. The V gene is TRBV20-1, the J gene TRBJ1-6; no definite D call. Germline assignment: CDR1 DFQATT and CDR2 SNEGSKA (reference sequence). The CDR3 sequence is 12 residues long. Trimming left V 7 bases short and J 2 bases short, with 6 bases between. The CDR3 coding sequence is TGCAGTGTAGAGGCCTATAATTCACCCCTCCACCTT. Its translation is CSVEAYNSPLHL.

This clonotype was seen more than once but under ten times. The chain recombines TRBV5-1 with TRBJ2-1; TRBD2 is a possible D gene (5 bases). V was shortened by 0 bases and J by 6 bases, with 10 bases between the two germline ends. The CDR3 loop spans 14 amino acids. CDR1 and CDR2 (germline): SGHRS, YFSETQ. CDR3 bases: TGCGCCAGCAGCTTGGCTAGCTGGAGCAATGAGCAGTTCTTC. It encodes CASSLASWSNEQFF.

On this clonotype itself: A much larger clone lies one base from this, so it may be a read error. V usage is TRBV12-3 or TRBV12-4 and J usage is TRBJ2-1, with 8 bases aligning to TRBD1. The CDR3 totals 14 residues. The CDR3 nucleotides are TGTACCAGCACTACGACAGGGGCCGCCAATGAGCAGTTCTTC. Its protein is CTSTTTGAANEQFF.

This clonotype came up many times. The V call is TRBV20-1, the J call TRBJ1-4; D call uncertain. Per germline, CDR1 DFQATT and CDR2 SNEGSKA (reference sequence). V was cut by 0 bases and J by 5 bases, with 7 bases left in between. This CDR3 is built from 13 residues. CDR3 bases: TGCAGTGCTAGAGACACCCAAAATGAAAAACTGTTTTTT. Its translation: CSARDTQNEKLFF.

This clonotype was detected ten times or more. The rearrangement uses TRBV7-2 and TRBJ1-4; the D is unclear. This CDR3 has 15 residues. V gave up 0 bases and J gave up 1 base, with 6 bases separating them. Germline V gene data show CDR1 as SGHTA and CDR2 as FQGNSA. This chain's CDR3 is CASSLARRTNEKLFF. The CDR3 region has the DNA TGTGCCAGCAGCTTAGCGCGGAGAACTAATGAAAAACTGTTTTTT. The full variable domain, with the rest looked up from reference TRBV7-2 and TRBJ1-4, is GAGVSQSPSNKVTEKGKDVELRCDPISGHTALYWYRQSLGQGLEFLIYFQGNSAPDKSGLPSDRFSAERTGGSVSTLTIQRTQQEDSAVYLCASSLARRTNEKLFFGSGTQLSVL.

This clonotype was detected many times. The rearrangement links TRBV20-1 to TRBJ2-1; tentative D call: TRBD2 (6 bases). Trimming removed 3 bases at V and 4 bases at J, with 10 bases between. Germline CDR1 reads DFQATT; CDR2 reads SNEGSKA (reference sequence). This CDR3 region has 13 residues. Here the CDR3 reads CSASAGSYNEQFF. The CDR3 DNA is TGCAGTGCTAGCGCGGGGAGTTACAATGAGCAGTTCTTC.

This clonotype appeared many times. This rearrangement joins TRBV15 to TRBJ1-2, with a tentative D call TRBD1 (6 bases). V was cut by 1 base and J by 13 bases, with 13 bases left in between. The CDR3 has 12 amino acids. From germline, CDR1 is LNHNV and CDR2 YYDKDF (reference sequence). The DNA for the CDR3 is TGTGCCACCAGCAGAGCACCTACAGGGCCCACCTTC. This encodes CATSRAPTGPTF.

This clonotype has at least ten counts. The chain uses TRBV10-3 and TRBJ2-7, with 9 nucleotides matching TRBD2. CDR1 is ENHRY and CDR2 is SYGVKD in the germline V gene. Trimming took 6 bases from V and 2 from J; bases not matched to a gene: 8. This CDR3 spans 15 amino acids. The CDR3 bases are TGTGCCATCAGACATGCGGGAGGGCGGACCTACGAGCAGTACTTC. It specifies CAIRHAGGRTYEQYF.

This clonotype was detected once. This sequence may be a read error, since a much larger clone differs from it by one base. The chain is built from TRBV11-3 and TRBJ2-5; D remains ambiguous. Per the germline V gene, CDR1 is SGHNT and CDR2 is YENEEA. This CDR3 contains 16 residues. The CDR3 reads CTSSRRVLLSEETQYF. The CDR3 bases are TGTACCAGCAGCCGCCGGGTACTATTATCCGAAGAGACCCAGTACTTC.

This clonotype was picked up many times. The gene calls are TRBV19 and TRBJ2-3; 9 nucleotides match TRBD1. V lost 5 bases and J lost 5; bases outside the gene matches: 8. The CDR3 totals 15 residues. Looked up from germline, CDR1 is LNHDA and CDR2 is SQIVND (reference sequence). CDR3 sequence reads: CASSATGGGLDTQYF. CDR3 DNA: TGTGCCAGTAGTGCGACAGGGGGGGGCTTAGATACGCAGTATTTT.

This clonotype was counted many times. The chain employs TRBV6-2 or TRBV6-3 and TRBJ2-1, with 13 bases identical to TRBD2. With 4 bases clipped from V and 8 bases from J, the junction kept 8 bases outside the gene matches. The CDR3 loop spans 16 amino acids. The germline CDR1 and CDR2 sequences are MNHEY and SVGEGT. CDR3 sequence: CASSSTTSGRRDEQFF. CDR3 nucleotide sequence: TGTGCCAGCAGTTCTACGACTAGCGGGAGGAGGGATGAGCAGTTCTTC.

This clonotype came up many times. The chain joins TRBV12-3 or TRBV12-4 to TRBJ2-7; TRBD2 agrees at 9 bases. V gave up 4 bases and J gave up 0 bases; unmatched junction bases: 4. The CDR3 length is 15 residues. The DNA for the CDR3 is TGTGCCAGCAGTTCTAGCGGGACGTACTCCTACGAGCAGTACTTC. This translates into CASSSSGTYSYEQYF.

This clonotype was detected ten times or more. The gene calls are TRBV20-1 and TRBJ2-7; tentatively, D is TRBD2 (5 bases). The V gene lost 6 bases and the J gene lost 0 bases, with 12 bases spanning the gap. CDR1 is DFQATT and CDR2 is SNEGSKA in the germline V gene (reference sequence). The CDR3 contains 13 residues. The CDR3 bases are TGCAGTGCCGCGCCTGGAGGCTCCTACGAGCAGTACTTC. This gives the protein CSAAPGGSYEQYF.